The entry below gives a single T cell receptor beta chain sequence along with its context. This table comes from immunoSEQ multiplex PCR, and its TCRdb copy is limited to in-frame clones, with some not included. The sample lists 85,000 to 95,000 clones; roughly 72% were seen once. The CDR3 totals 16 residues. Germline V gene sequence: CDR1 SGHVS, CDR2 FNYEAQ. V shed 1 base, J shed 3 bases, and the junction held 7 bases outside the gene matches. The source of the sample is a study of blood T cell repertoires in COVID-19. Across the whole study: There were acute and convalescent COVID-19 samples, and they came from the United States, Italy and Spain.

Sequencing input: peripheral blood. This clonotype was obtained from a man between 65 and 79 years old with acute or convalescent COVID-19. This chain links TRBV7-6 with TRBJ1-2; TRBD1 agrees at 8 bases. Here the CDR3 DNA reads TGTGCCAGCAGCTTAGAGCCCCCGGGACAGGACTATGGCTACACCTTC. Translating gives CASSLEPPGQDYGYTF.